Presented here are 13 T cell receptor beta chains from one specimen sequenced in a study of Graves' ophthalmopathy and Graves' hyperthyroidism (dated 2018 in TCRdb). Sequenced using an Illumina HiSeq 2000. For repertoire sequencing, the TCR beta CDR3 regions were amplified from RNA transcripts. The first round was an RT-PCR using HTBI primers with the Qiagen OneStep RT-PCR kit, and this first round was followed by a second-round multiplex PCR, then size selection and purification. TCRdb applied fastp at Q25 and MiXCR to the public reads, then kept only in-frame beta chains. For every CDR3 protein sequence, its rows merge into one entry that carries the most common genes and DNA. The sample contains about 210,000 distinct CDR3 sequences, over 25% of them found a single time. Of the sample, approximately 9.6% falls within the top ten clones. The sample comprised peripheral blood. These TCRs come from a man aged 50 or older with Graves' ophthalmopathy. Donor details come from another sample of the same person, matched by shared clones.

This clonotype was found many times. The CDR3 nucleotides read TGTGCCAGCAGCTTATCGGTGACTCGATCCTACGAGCAGTACTTC. Translated: CASSLSVTRSYEQYF. J is TRBJ2-7 and V is TRBV7-2; D remains unclear. The CDR3 runs 15 residues. Germline CDR1 reads SGHTA; CDR2 reads FQGNSA. Deletions cut 2 bases from V and 1 base from J, with 12 bases between.

This clonotype was seen at least ten times. The V and J genes are TRBV12-3 or TRBV12-4 and TRBJ1-3; no definite D call. The CDR3 runs to 17 residues. V shed 7 bases and J shed 0 bases, with 19 bases lying between them. CDR3 protein: CASNPPPGPNSGNTIYF. The CDR3 bases are TGTGCCAGCAACCCACCCCCCGGGCCAAACTCTGGAAACACCATATATTTT.

The chain has TRBV11-2 and TRBJ2-5; D not resolved. The CDR3 covers 15 residues. Germline-derived CDR1 and CDR2 are SGHAT and FQNNGV. With 4 bases removed from V and 5 bases from J, the gap between germline ends came to 17 bases. As DNA, the CDR3 is TGTGCCAGCAGCTCCGGACGTACCTCCAGCGAGACCCAGTACTTC. Its translation: CASSSGRTSSETQYF.

This clonotype was observed at least ten times. The genes are TRBV10-3 and TRBJ2-7; D ambiguous. Trimming pared 2 bases from V and 0 bases from J, leaving 11 bases between. The V gene's germline CDR1 is ENHRY and CDR2 SYGVKD. This CDR3 region has 15 residues. This chain's CDR3 is CAISEQRLDSYEQYF. DNA for the CDR3: TGTGCCATCAGTGAGCAGCGCCTCGACTCCTACGAGCAGTACTTC.

This clonotype was observed many times. This chain's CDR3 is CASSPTGQGDDSPLHF. CDR3 nucleotides: TGTGCCAGTAGTCCTACCGGACAGGGAGATGACTCACCCCTCCACTTT. J is TRBJ1-6 and V is TRBV19; 8 nucleotides agree with TRBD1. CDR3 size: 16 residues. Unmatched junction bases numbered 13, after V lost 5 bases and J lost 10 bases. Germline V gene lookup returns CDR1 LNHDA and CDR2 SQIVND (reference sequence).

This clonotype has a count of ten or more. The genes are TRBV20-1 and TRBJ2-5; 14 nucleotides align to TRBD2. CDR1 DFQATT and CDR2 SNEGSKA come from the germline V gene (reference sequence). The junction had 4 bases not matched to a gene; V was cut back by 5 bases and J by 5 bases. The CDR3 spans 14 residues. CDR3 region: CSAATSGRGETQYF. DNA for the CDR3: TGCAGTGCTGCGACTAGCGGGAGGGGTGAGACCCAGTACTTC.

The gene calls are TRBV6-2 or TRBV6-3 and TRBJ2-7; TRBD2 agrees at 7 bases. This CDR3 has 14 residues. Trimming took 10 bases from V and 3 from J; bases not matched to a gene: 12. Germline loops: CDR1 MNHEY, CDR2 SVGEGT. The CDR3 bases are TGTGCCACGGATGCCGGGACTACGTACTACGAGCAGTACTTC. Protein sequence: CATDAGTTYYEQYF.

This chain uses TRBV12-5 with TRBJ2-7; D not certain. Germline assignment: CDR1 LGHNT and CDR2 FRNRAP. CDR3 size: 12 residues. V was cut by 4 bases and J by 5 bases, with 9 bases left in between. CDR3 residues: CASGWARDEQYF. The CDR3 DNA follows: TGTGCTAGTGGTTGGGCCCGGGACGAGCAGTACTTC.

This clonotype was found many times. The chain joins TRBV19 to TRBJ2-7; D gene uncertain. Germline V gene data show CDR1 as LNHDA and CDR2 as SQIVND (reference sequence). The V end was cut by 1 base, the J end by 3 bases, with 10 bases between. This CDR3 spans 14 amino acids. Here the CDR3 reads CASSIGPLYYEQYF. The DNA for the CDR3 is TGTGCCAGTAGTATAGGACCGCTTTACTACGAGCAGTACTTC.

This clonotype was found many times. The V and J genes are TRBV28 and TRBJ2-5; 9 bases map to TRBD1. CDR3 size: 15 residues. Looked up from germline, CDR1 is MDHEN and CDR2 is SYDVKM. With 5 bases clipped from V and 2 bases from J, the junction kept 6 bases outside the gene matches. DNA of the CDR3: TGTGCCAGCAGTCGGGACAGGGAGGGACAAGAGACCCAGTACTTC. Protein product: CASSRDREGQETQYF.

The V and J genes are TRBV6-2 or TRBV6-3 and TRBJ1-5; TRBD1 aligns across 8 bases. The CDR3 extends over 13 amino acids. V shed 6 bases and J 7 bases; nucleotides not matched to a gene: 5. The germline V gene encodes CDR1 MNHEY and CDR2 SVGEGT. CDR3: CASSLNRGQPQHF. As DNA, the CDR3 is TGTGCCAGCAGCCTTAACAGGGGGCAGCCCCAGCATTTT.

The rearrangement joins TRBV6-2 or TRBV6-3 to TRBJ2-5; TRBD1 aligns across 8 bases. This CDR3 contains 15 residues. Per the germline V gene, CDR1 is MNHEY and CDR2 is SVGEGT. After removal of 6 bases from V and 5 bases from J, the junction contained 11 bases not matched to a gene. CDR3 in amino acids: CASRPTGTGQETQYF. The DNA for the CDR3 is TGTGCCAGCAGGCCAACCGGGACAGGCCAGGAGACCCAGTACTTC.

This clonotype occurred many times. V gene TRBV19 combines with J gene TRBJ2-2, with 11 bases matching TRBD2. This CDR3 is built from 15 residues. Unmatched junction bases numbered 11, after V lost 9 bases and J lost 8 bases. Germline V gives CDR1 LNHDA, CDR2 SQIVND (reference sequence). CDR3: CASGNSGRASGELFF. The CDR3 DNA reads as TGTGCCAGCGGAAATAGCGGGAGGGCATCAGGGGAGCTGTTTTTT.